This passage covers 22 T cell receptor beta chains from one sample sequenced in a study of T cell changes during pregnancy in multiple sclerosis. Assay used: immunoSEQ multiplex PCR; TCRdb lists only in-frame clones, some missing. The table includes about 43,000 clones, approximately 90% detected once. The sample was PBMCs (not recorded whether the cells were cultured). These receptors were collected from a female donor with multiple sclerosis, enrolled in a pregnancy study.

The chain recombines TRBV6-1 with TRBJ1-3; D is ambiguous. The CDR3 has 15 residues. The germline V gene has CDR1 MNHNS and CDR2 SASEGT. Trimming cost V 0 bases and J 3 bases, with 9 bases left between them. CDR3 coding DNA: TGTGCCAGCAGTGAAGCGGCAGGCTATGGAAACACCATATATTTT. Translation: CASSEAAGYGNTIYF.

The DNA of the CDR3 is TGTGCCAGCAGCGGGACTGGAAACACCATATATTTT. Its protein product is CASSGTGNTIYF. The chain links TRBV2 to TRBJ1-3, with D uncertain. Trimming cost V 6 bases and J 2 bases, with 5 bases left between them. This CDR3 has 12 amino acids. Germline V lookup: CDR1 SNHLY, CDR2 FYNNEI.

V is TRBV7-9 and J is TRBJ2-3, with D possibly TRBD1 on 6 matching bases. The CDR3 is 14 amino acids. V was clipped by 6 bases and J by 2 bases, with 12 bases between them. Germline V lookup: CDR1 SEHNR, CDR2 FQNEAQ (reference sequence). The chain's CDR3 is CASSMDSNTDTQYF. The CDR3 coding sequence is TGTGCCAGCAGTATGGACAGTAACACAGATACGCAGTATTTT.

This rearrangement joins TRBV7-9 to TRBJ1-2; D is possibly TRBD1 (5 bases). Trimming cost V 3 bases and J 3 bases, with 11 bases left between them. CDR1 and CDR2 from the germline V gene are SEHNR and FQNEAQ (reference sequence). This CDR3 comprises 14 residues. CDR3 DNA: TGTGCCAGCAGCTTCTTTAGGGGAGACTATGGCTACACCTTC. Its protein is CASSFFRGDYGYTF.

This chain joins TRBV2 and TRBJ2-1; 10 positions agree with TRBD2. The junction had 4 bases not matched to a gene; V was cut back by 1 base and J by 7 bases. The CDR3 runs to 15 residues. Germline CDR1 reads SNHLY; CDR2 reads FYNNEI. The CDR3 bases are TGTGCCAGCAGTGAAGATCCTAGCGGGAGAAATGAGCAGTTCTTC. Its translation is CASSEDPSGRNEQFF.

In nucleotides, the CDR3 is TGTGCCAGCAGCCCCGACGGCGGTTTCAATGAAAAACTGTTTTTT. Encoded protein: CASSPDGGFNEKLFF. This rearrangement joins TRBV11-2 to TRBJ1-4, with unresolved D. CDR1 SGHAT and CDR2 FQNNGV come from the germline V gene. The V gene lost 5 bases and the J gene lost 5 bases, with 15 bases spanning the gap. This CDR3 comprises 15 residues.

This sequence joins TRBV18 and TRBJ1-2, with 7 bases aligning to TRBD1. Germline V gene lookup returns CDR1 KGHSH and CDR2 LQKENI. CDR3 length: 15 residues. The J segment lost 3 bases and the V segment lost 1 base, leaving 5 bases of the junction unmatched. CDR3 coding DNA: TGTGCCAGCTCACCACGAAGGGACAGCCACTATGGCTACACCTTC. Its protein is CASSPRRDSHYGYTF.

This rearrangement joins TRBV28 to TRBJ2-5, with TRBD1 matching over 9 bases. Germline V gene lookup returns CDR1 MDHEN and CDR2 SYDVKM. After removal of 5 bases from V and 12 bases from J, the junction contained 10 bases not matched to a gene. The CDR3 spans 13 residues. The CDR3 coding sequence is TGTGCCAGCAGTCCCGAACCCACAGGGGGCGAGTACTTC. Translating gives CASSPEPTGGEYF. Full variable domain (rest looked up from reference TRBV28 and TRBJ2-5): DVKVTQSSRYLVKRTGEKVFLECVQDMDHENMFWYRQDPGLGLRLIYFSYDVKMKEKGDIPEGYSVSREKKERFSLILESASTNQTSMYLCASSPEPTGGEYFGPGTRLLVL.

The chain employs TRBV5-8 and TRBJ1-4; D gene uncertain. CDR1 SGHTS and CDR2 YDEGEE come from the germline V gene. Deletions cut 0 bases from V and 10 bases from J, with 19 bases between. The CDR3 consists of 16 residues. CDR3 region: CASSLAGSVYTVKLFF. The DNA for the CDR3 is TGTGCCAGCAGCTTGGCGGGGTCGGTTTATACAGTAAAACTGTTTTTT.

This sequence joins TRBV2 and TRBJ2-2; D unclear. V lost 8 bases and J 3 bases, leaving 10 bases between the germline ends. CDR1 and CDR2 from the germline V gene are SNHLY and FYNNEI. CDR3 size: 13 residues. For the CDR3, the DNA is TGTGCCAGCCGCGGTTTTGACACCGGGGAGCTGTTTTTT. Translated, it gives CASRGFDTGELFF.

The CDR3 is CASTLTSSRGEAFF. The CDR3 bases are TGTGCCAGCACCCTTACATCCAGCAGGGGAGAGGCTTTCTTT. V gene TRBV6-5 combines with J gene TRBJ1-1; D is possibly TRBD1 (6 bases). The CDR3 is 14 residues long. Germline assignment: CDR1 MNHEY and CDR2 SVGAGI. Trimming removed 7 bases at V and 11 bases at J, with 23 bases between.

A few counts support this clone. The rearrangement joins TRBV5-6 to TRBJ1-2; D is perhaps TRBD1 (6 bases). The CDR3 runs 16 residues. Per the germline V gene, CDR1 is SGHDT and CDR2 is YYEEEE. Trimming took off 4 bases at V and 8 bases at J, with 24 bases between the two ends. CDR3 in DNA: TGTGCCAGCAGCCCGGAGGGGGGCAGTGTCACCCAGGGCTACACCTTC. Protein product: CASSPEGGSVTQGYTF.

The DNA of the CDR3 is TGTGCCTGGAGTGAAGGACAGGGGTCAAACTATGGCTACACCTTC. The encoded protein is CAWSEGQGSNYGYTF. The chain carries TRBV30 and TRBJ1-2, with 9 bases matching TRBD1. The CDR3 has 15 amino acids. Trimming removed 1 base from V and 2 bases from J; junction bases left unmatched: 5. From germline, CDR1 is GTSNPN and CDR2 SVGIG (reference sequence).

The chain is built from TRBV28 and TRBJ1-3; D might be TRBD1 (5 bases). The germline V gene encodes CDR1 MDHEN and CDR2 SYDVKM. V was cut by 6 bases and J by 2 bases, with 14 bases left in between. This CDR3 contains 15 residues. CDR3 in amino acids: CASSMPGEAGNTIYF. The CDR3 DNA follows: TGTGCCAGCAGCATGCCGGGGGAGGCTGGAAACACCATATATTTT.

The chain recombines TRBV19 with TRBJ1-1; the D gene is possibly TRBD1 (5 bases). The germline V gene encodes CDR1 LNHDA and CDR2 SQIVND (reference sequence). The CDR3 totals 13 residues. The germline V and J ends were trimmed by 4 bases and 5 bases, with 11 bases remaining between them. The DNA of the CDR3 is TGTGCCAGTAGTAGGCAGGGTGGGACTGAAGCTTTCTTT. Residues: CASSRQGGTEAFF.

The chain combines TRBV28 with TRBJ2-7, with a weak D call TRBD2 (5 bases). V was clipped by 1 base and J by 1 base, with 8 bases between them. Germline loops: CDR1 MDHEN, CDR2 SYDVKM. CDR3 length: 14 amino acids. The CDR3 loop is CASSLFRGSYEQYF. Written as DNA, the CDR3 is TGTGCCAGCAGTTTATTTCGGGGTTCCTACGAGCAGTACTTC.

The gene calls are TRBV18 and TRBJ1-2, with D uncertain. Trimming pared 6 bases from V and 6 bases from J, leaving 14 bases between. This CDR3 is 13 amino acids long. Germline V gene sequence: CDR1 KGHSH, CDR2 LQKENI. CDR3 in amino acids: CASSPRPQNGYTF. The CDR3 DNA reads TGTGCCAGCTCCCCAAGGCCACAGAATGGCTACACCTTC.

This rearrangement joins TRBV5-1 to TRBJ2-2; 12 nucleotides match TRBD2. The CDR3 extends over 19 amino acids. Trimming removed 9 bases from V and 4 bases from J; junction bases left unmatched: 19. Germline V CDR1 and CDR2: SGHRS, YFSETQ. The CDR3 region has the DNA TGCGCCACCCCTCGAACCGGGACTAGCGGGCCAATTGGCACCGGGGAGCTGTTTTTT. It is translated as CATPRTGTSGPIGTGELFF.

The table lists this clone with a count of one. The chain joins TRBV5-1 to TRBJ2-3; D call uncertain. This CDR3 region has 13 residues. V lost 4 bases and J 2 bases, leaving 8 bases between the germline ends. Germline V lookup: CDR1 SGHRS, CDR2 YFSETQ. CDR3 sequence: CASSAITTDTQYF. The CDR3 nucleotides are TGCGCCAGCAGCGCGATTACCACAGATACGCAGTATTTT.

The V call is TRBV7-9, the J call TRBJ2-1, with D unresolved. V lost 1 base and J 0 bases, leaving 16 bases between the germline ends. The CDR3 is made up of 18 amino acids. Per germline, CDR1 SEHNR and CDR2 FQNEAQ (reference sequence). The CDR3 DNA follows: TGTGCCAGCAGCTTAGGTGGCTCCCAGCTCAGCTCCTACAATGAGCAGTTCTTC. Residues: CASSLGGSQLSSYNEQFF.

This clone was picked up one time. The chain's CDR3 is CASSPGGNYGYTF. CDR3 DNA: TGTGCCAGCAGCCCAGGGGGTAACTATGGCTACACCTTC. V gene TRBV5-4 combines with J gene TRBJ1-2; 7 nucleotides line up with TRBD1. The CDR3 extends over 13 amino acids. With V trimmed by 4 bases and J by 1 base, 1 base remained unmatched. CDR1 SGHNT and CDR2 YYREEE come from the germline V gene (reference sequence).

V usage is TRBV7-2 and J usage is TRBJ2-1; D is unclear. CDR1 is SGHTA, CDR2 FQGNSA, per germline. V lost 1 base and J lost 0, with 10 bases in between. This CDR3 has 16 amino acids. The CDR3 reads CASSLEPPRSYNEQFF. DNA of the CDR3: TGTGCCAGCAGCTTAGAGCCGCCCCGCTCCTACAATGAGCAGTTCTTC. Drawing the rest from reference TRBV7-2 and TRBJ2-1, the complete variable domain is GAGVSQSPSNKVTEKGKDVELRCDPISGHTALYWYRQSLGQGLEFLIYFQGNSAPDKSGLPSDRFSAERTGGSVSTLTIQRTQQEDSAVYLCASSLEPPRSYNEQFFGPGTRLTVL.